The 21 T cell receptor beta chains reported below all come from one sample, sequenced in a study of blood T cell repertoires in COVID-19. Profiling relied on immunoSEQ multiplex PCR, and the TCRdb table lists in-frame clones only, not all of them. The repertoire holds roughly 220,000 clones, approximately 80% seen once, with about 4.3% in the top ten. The sequencing sample was made of PBMCs or T cells enriched from blood (not recorded which). The receptors derive from a man aged 25-45 years with acute COVID-19.

The chain combines TRBV19 with TRBJ1-4; the D is unclear. The germline gives CDR1 LNHDA, CDR2 SQIVND (reference sequence). V gave up 8 bases and J gave up 6 bases, with 7 bases separating them. The CDR3 is made up of 11 amino acids. As DNA, the CDR3 is TGTGCCAGTTCCGAGGATGAAAAACTGTTTTTT. This translates into CASSEDEKLFF.

The rearrangement joins TRBV5-4 to TRBJ2-5, with D tentatively TRBD2 (6 bases). Germline V gene lookup returns CDR1 SGHNT and CDR2 YYREEE (reference sequence). There are 14 residues in the CDR3. The V end lost 4 bases, the J end lost 5 bases, and 15 bases lay between the germline ends. Here the CDR3 reads CASSQLGLSETQYF. The DNA for the CDR3 is TGTGCCAGCAGCCAATTGGGACTCTCGGAGACCCAGTACTTC.

The genes are TRBV15 and TRBJ2-7; 10 bases are shared with TRBD1. The V gene's germline CDR1 is LNHNV and CDR2 YYDKDF (reference sequence). V shed 5 bases and J 4 bases; nucleotides not matched to a gene: 11. This CDR3 contains 16 residues. In DNA form, the CDR3 reads TGTGCCACCAGCTCCCGACGGGACAGGGGTTTGTACGAGCAGTACTTC. Translated, it gives CATSSRRDRGLYEQYF.

This clone was found once. The CDR3, as DNA: TGTGCCAGCAGCTCCCCCAGGGGGCGCAACGAGCAGTACTTC. It yields the protein CASSSPRGRNEQYF. This chain connects TRBV7-3 to TRBJ2-7; 8 bases align to TRBD1. Germline loops: CDR1 SGHTA, CDR2 FQGTGA. The CDR3 runs 14 residues. J gave up 5 bases and V 4 bases, and 7 bases lay outside the gene matches.

The rearrangement uses TRBV9 and TRBJ1-1; D remains ambiguous. CDR1 and CDR2 from the germline V gene are SGDLS and YYNGEE. This CDR3 spans 15 amino acids. Trimming took off 4 bases at V and 4 bases at J, with 17 bases between the two ends. This chain's CDR3 is CASSTLGGLITEAFF. Written as DNA, the CDR3 is TGTGCCAGCAGCACCCTGGGAGGATTGATCACTGAAGCTTTCTTT.

This rearrangement joins TRBV6-4 to TRBJ2-1, with unresolved D. With 0 bases removed from V and 10 bases from J, the gap between germline ends came to 16 bases. The germline gives CDR1 MRHNA, CDR2 SNTAGT. The CDR3 is made up of 15 amino acids. CDR3 region: CASSDSQATSSEQFF. The DNA of the CDR3 is TGTGCCAGCAGTGACTCTCAGGCAACTTCGTCCGAGCAGTTCTTC.

V and J are TRBV5-1 and TRBJ2-2; 7 bases align to TRBD1. Looked up from germline, CDR1 is SGHRS and CDR2 is YFSETQ. With V trimmed by 7 bases and J by 0 bases, 3 bases remained unmatched. The CDR3 totals 14 residues. The CDR3 DNA follows: TGCGCCAGCTGGGACAGCTCGAACACCGGGGAGCTGTTTTTT. Its translation: CASWDSSNTGELFF. The variable domain in full, with the rest retrieved from reference TRBV5-1 and TRBJ2-2, is KAGVTQTPRYLIKTRGQQVTLSCSPISGHRSVSWYQQTPGQGLQFLFEYFSETQRNKGNFPGRFSGRQFSNSRSEMNVSTLELGDSALYLCASWDSSNTGELFFGEGSRLTVL.

J is TRBJ1-1 and V is TRBV10-2; 7 bases map to TRBD1. The germline gives CDR1 WSHSY, CDR2 SAAADI. V lost 9 bases to trimming and J lost 12 bases; unmatched junction nucleotides: 16. CDR3 length: 13 residues. CDR3 loop: CASSLQQGRLPFF. The CDR3 nucleotides are TGCGCCAGTTCCTTACAACAGGGGAGATTACCTTTCTTT.

The V gene is TRBV6-5, the J gene TRBJ1-1, with TRBD1 identical over 8 bases. The ends lost 5 bases at V and 1 base at J; junction bases unmatched: 6. CDR1 MNHEY and CDR2 SVGAGI come from the germline V gene. This CDR3 region has 15 residues. Written as DNA, the CDR3 is TGTGCCAGCAGTCCCTTCGACAGGGGGAACACTGAAGCTTTCTTT. This codes for CASSPFDRGNTEAFF.

The chain joins TRBV7-6 to TRBJ2-1; tentative D call: TRBD2 (6 bases). CDR3 size: 13 residues. With 3 bases removed from V and 8 bases from J, the gap between germline ends came to 11 bases. From germline, CDR1 is SGHVS and CDR2 FNYEAQ. CDR3 amino acids: CASSLRGVDEQFF. The CDR3 bases are TGTGCCAGCAGCTTGCGCGGGGTCGATGAGCAGTTCTTC.

The chain couples TRBV19 to TRBJ1-4, with a possible D match to TRBD1 (6 bases). Germline loops: CDR1 LNHDA, CDR2 SQIVND (reference sequence). The ends were cut back, 5 bases at V and 0 bases at J, with 16 bases in the middle. CDR3 length: 17 residues. In DNA, the CDR3 is TGTGCCAGTAGTCCAGGAAGACAGGCCGCAACTAATGAAAAACTGTTTTTT. This translates into CASSPGRQAATNEKLFF.

The chain recombines TRBV18 with TRBJ1-3; TRBD1 might be the D (5 bases). V lost 5 bases, J lost 4 bases, and 12 bases lay in between. The CDR3 loop spans 14 amino acids. The germline CDR1 and CDR2 sequences are KGHSH and LQKENI. Here the CDR3 DNA reads TGTGCCAGCTCAAGGGGATCAGCGGGAAACACCATATATTTT. It translates to CASSRGSAGNTIYF.

The chain is built from TRBV19 and TRBJ1-2, with TRBD1 identical over 9 bases. The V and J ends lost 7 bases and 5 bases, in that order; junction bases with no gene match: 8. Germline lookup yields CDR1 LNHDA and CDR2 SQIVND (reference sequence). The CDR3 has 14 residues. CDR3 in amino acids: CASIGTGGGYGYTF. The CDR3 DNA reads as TGTGCCAGTATCGGAACAGGGGGCGGGTATGGCTACACCTTC.

The chain is built from TRBV19 and TRBJ1-1; 8 bases line up with TRBD1. Germline V CDR1 and CDR2: LNHDA, SQIVND (reference sequence). CDR3 length: 14 amino acids. V shed 9 bases, J shed 5 bases, and the junction held 11 bases outside the gene matches. Written as DNA, the CDR3 is TGTGCCAGCTCTATCCTCCGACAGGGGACTGAAGCTTTCTTT. Amino acid sequence: CASSILRQGTEAFF.

The V gene is TRBV7-9, the J gene TRBJ2-1; D is undetermined. CDR1 and CDR2 from the germline V gene are SEHNR and FQNEAQ (reference sequence). CDR3 size: 14 residues. The V end was cut by 0 bases, the J end by 8 bases, with 11 bases between. CDR3 sequence (DNA): TGTGCCAGCAGCTTAGCGTCTGAGCGCGATGAGCAGTTCTTC. Its translation is CASSLASERDEQFF. The full variable domain, its missing parts supplied by reference TRBV7-9 and TRBJ2-1, is DTGVSQNPRHKITKRGQNVTFRCDPISEHNRLYWYRQTLGQGPEFLTYFQNEAQLEKSRLLSDRFSAERPKGSFSTLEIQRTEQGDSAMYLCASSLASERDEQFFGPGTRLTVL.

The chain links TRBV7-3 to TRBJ2-3; TRBD2 aligns across 7 bases. The CDR3 contains 16 residues. The V and J ends lost 0 bases and 1 base, in that order; junction bases with no gene match: 4. Germline CDR1 is SGHTA and CDR2 is FQGTGA. The chain's CDR3 is CASSLTVGRGTDTQYF. The DNA for the CDR3 is TGTGCCAGCAGCTTAACCGTAGGGAGGGGCACAGATACGCAGTATTTT.

This chain uses TRBV7-3 with TRBJ1-1; D is perhaps TRBD1 (5 bases). CDR3 size: 13 residues. Trimming removed 2 bases at V and 4 bases at J, with 8 bases between. Germline CDR1 SGHTA, CDR2 FQGTGA. The CDR3 DNA reads as TGTGCCAGCAGCTTATACGGGGGCACTGAAGCTTTCTTT. Translation gives CASSLYGGTEAFF.

Regarding this clone: This CDR3 is also generated by other DNA sequences in the sample. As DNA, the CDR3 is TGTGCCAGCAGCGTAGGTCCAAACACTGAAGCTTTCTTT. It codes for CASSVGPNTEAFF. The chain joins TRBV9 to TRBJ1-1, with D unresolved. This CDR3 region has 13 residues. Trimming cost V 0 bases and J 2 bases, with 5 bases left between them. Germline CDR1 reads SGDLS; CDR2 reads YYNGEE. Full variable domain (rest looked up from reference TRBV9 and TRBJ1-1): DSGVTQTPKHLITATGQRVTLRCSPRSGDLSVYWYQQSLDQGLQFLIQYYNGEERAKGNILERFSAQQFPDLHSELNLSSLELGDSALYFCASSVGPNTEAFFGQGTRLTVV.

The rearrangement links TRBV5-6 to TRBJ1-2, with TRBD1 matching over 10 bases. Losses at the gene ends were 2 bases for V and 5 bases for J; bases not matched to a gene: 6. The germline CDR1 and CDR2 sequences are SGHDT and YYEEEE. The CDR3 covers 15 residues. In DNA form, the CDR3 reads TGTGCCAGCAGCTTTTATCGGACAGGGGGGTATGGCTACACCTTC. This translates into CASSFYRTGGYGYTF.

This chain joins TRBV5-1 and TRBJ1-1; 7 positions agree with TRBD1. Per the germline V gene, CDR1 is SGHRS and CDR2 is YFSETQ. The V gene end was trimmed by 4 bases and the J gene end by 4 bases; junction bases not matched to a gene: 7. The CDR3 has 14 amino acids. Written as DNA, the CDR3 is TGCGCCAGCAGCACGACAGGGAGTGGCACTGAAGCTTTCTTT. It yields the protein CASSTTGSGTEAFF.

This clone has only a few counts. This chain connects TRBV4-2 to TRBJ1-1; 8 bases map to TRBD1. J gave up 8 bases and V 4 bases, and 9 bases lay outside the gene matches. Germline V gives CDR1 LGHNA, CDR2 YNFKEQ. The CDR3 covers 14 residues. The DNA of the CDR3 is TGTGCCAGCAGCCCAACCGACCGGGACAGGGAAGCTTTCTTT. It codes for CASSPTDRDREAFF.